Below, one T cell receptor beta chain is given with its context. These data come from a study of T cell clonotyping in hematopoietic cell transplantation. Trimming shortened V by 6 bases and J by 10 bases, and 13 bases separated the two germline ends. The CDR3 runs to 12 residues. The germline V gene encodes CDR1 MNHNY and CDR2 SVGAGI (reference sequence). Data came from immunoSEQ multiplex PCR; TCRdb stores just in-frame clones and leaves some out. Among about 14,000 clones listed, 95% to 98% were seen once. The sequences come from peripheral blood mononuclear cells, collected 30 days after allogeneic stem cell transplant. The receptor was isolated from a female patient aged 50-59 years who had an allogeneic stem cell transplant from an unrelated donor, so T cells may come from the graft donor. Some clones in this sample may be carry-over from other donors' samples. The chain carries TRBV6-6 and TRBJ1-5; D unclear. CDR3 amino acids: CASSARGIPQHF. The CDR3 DNA reads as TGTGCCAGCAGCGCTCGTGGAATTCCCCAGCATTTT.